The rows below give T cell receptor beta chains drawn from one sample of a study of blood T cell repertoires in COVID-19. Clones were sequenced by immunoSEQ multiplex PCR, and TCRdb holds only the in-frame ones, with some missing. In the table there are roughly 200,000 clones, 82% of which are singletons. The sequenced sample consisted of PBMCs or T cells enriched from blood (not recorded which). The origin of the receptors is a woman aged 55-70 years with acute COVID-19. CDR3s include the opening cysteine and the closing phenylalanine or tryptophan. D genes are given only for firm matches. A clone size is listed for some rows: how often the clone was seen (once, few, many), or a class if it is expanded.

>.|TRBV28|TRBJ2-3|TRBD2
TGTGCCAGCAGTTTGGCGGGGTTCGGCGGGGGGGCGGATACGCAGTATTTT
CASSLAGFGGGADTQYF
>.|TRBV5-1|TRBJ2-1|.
TGCGCCAGCAGCCCCATGGTCCCGGATGAGCAGTTCTTC
CASSPMVPDEQFF
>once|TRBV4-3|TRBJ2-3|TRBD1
TGCGCCAGCAGCCCGGGGACAGGGGGCACAGATACGCAGTATTTT
CASSPGTGGTDTQYF
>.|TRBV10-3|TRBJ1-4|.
TGTGCCATCAGGGGCGGGGGGCCCTCTGCAACTAATGAAAAACTGTTTTTT
CAIRGGGPSATNEKLFF
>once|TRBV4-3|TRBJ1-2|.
TGCGCCAGCAGCCAAGGAGTCAACTATGGCTACACCTTC
CASSQGVNYGYTF
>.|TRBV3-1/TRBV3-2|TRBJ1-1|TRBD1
TGTGCCAGCGGGGACAGGGGGAACACTGAAGCTTTCTTT
CASGDRGNTEAFF
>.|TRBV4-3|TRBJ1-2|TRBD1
TGCGCCAGCAGCCAGAAGACAGGGATGGTTGGCTACACCTTC
CASSQKTGMVGYTF
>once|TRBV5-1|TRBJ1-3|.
TGCGCCAGCAGCTCTTTAGAGGGAAACACCATATATTTT
CASSSLEGNTIYF
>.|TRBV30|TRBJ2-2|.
TGTGCCTGGAGAGGCAGGCCGAACACCGGGGAGCTGTTTTTT
CAWRGRPNTGELFF
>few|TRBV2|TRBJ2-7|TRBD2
TGTGCCAGCAGTGAGGGTCTAGCGGGAGAGGACGAGCAGTACTTC
CASSEGLAGEDEQYF
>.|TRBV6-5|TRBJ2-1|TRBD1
TGTGCCAGCAGCCTGCCCCGACAGGGGGCGAATGAGCAGTTCTTC
CASSLPRQGANEQFF
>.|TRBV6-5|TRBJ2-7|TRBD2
TGTGCCAGCAGTTATTGGACTAGCGGGAGAGAAAAGTACTTC
CASSYWTSGREKYF
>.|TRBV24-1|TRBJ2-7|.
TGTGCCACCAGTGACGGGAACTACGAGCAGTACTTC
CATSDGNYEQYF
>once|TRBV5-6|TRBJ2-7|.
TGTGCCAGCAGCTTCCGGGGTCCCACCTACGAGCAGTACTTC
CASSFRGPTYEQYF
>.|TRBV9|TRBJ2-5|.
TGTGCCAGCAGCGTTAAGGCAGGGACCCAGTACTTC
CASSVKAGTQYF